This T cell receptor (beta chain) was captured by sequencing in a study of blood T cell repertoires in COVID-19. Study-wide context: T cells, B-cell-depleted T cells, or PBMCs supplied cDNA or gDNA.

The table lists this clone with a count of one. Clones were read by immunoSEQ multiplex PCR, and TCRdb kept only the in-frame ones, dropping some. The table includes about 310,000 clones, around 87% detected once. Trimming left V 5 bases short and J 7 bases short, with 14 bases between. The germline CDR1 and CDR2 sequences are GTSNPN and SVGIG (reference sequence). The CDR3 has 12 residues. This chain uses TRBV30 with TRBJ1-2, with TRBD1 as a possible D gene (6 bases). This receptor was identified in a woman between 45 and 65 years old who had recovered from COVID-19. What was sequenced was peripheral blood. The CDR3 DNA is TGTGCCTGGGCCCCGGGGGGGCCTGGCTACACCTTC. Translating gives CAWAPGGPGYTF.